This TCR beta chain was sequenced for a study of early T cells in non-severe SARS-CoV-2 infection. As for the study in general: Chains stayed unpaired after sequencing of bulk RNA from unsorted whole blood.

Unique molecular identifiers tagged individual cDNA molecules. TCRdb analysed the 5' RACE reads with MiXCR anew, one entry per CDR3 protein. The sample shows tens of thousands of distinct CDR3 sequences, 5.5% to 6.5% of them seen only once. This clonotype appeared many times. V lost 0 bases and J lost 6, with 17 bases in between. The CDR3 covers 16 residues. Germline CDR1 SGHRS, CDR2 YFSETQ. This receptor was taken from an adult who was a healthcare worker with PCR-confirmed SARS-CoV-2 infection or an uninfected control (not recorded which). The material sequenced was whole blood. The chain employs TRBV5-1 and TRBJ2-3; tentatively, D is TRBD1 or TRBD2 (5 bases each). CDR3 loop: CASSLAGAATRDTQYF. The CDR3 DNA reads TGCGCCAGCAGCTTGGCCGGGGCAGCCACACGGGATACGCAGTATTTT.